A selection of T cell receptor beta chains follows, all from one sample in a study of identical twins. TCRdb itself ran the 5' RACE reads through MiXCR, one entry per CDR3 protein. The table shows about 570,000 distinct CDR3 sequences, with 9.6% occurring only once. The sample was also reused in another study, on yellow fever vaccine responses in identical twins.

Input material: PBMCs. The receptors were sampled from a woman aged 18-35 years in good health. The CDR3 runs from the conserved cysteine through the conserved F or W. The order of the fields is D gene, clone size, V gene, J gene, CDR3 DNA, CDR3 protein. D genes are given only for firm matches. Size tells how often a clone was seen (once, few, many) or the class of an expanded clone, and some rows leave it out.

NA	NA	TRBV15	TRBJ2-1	TGTGCCACCAGCAGAGAAGCGGGCGGCAATGAGCAGTTCTTC	CATSREAGGNEQFF
TRBD2	NA	TRBV28	TRBJ2-1	TGTGCCAGCAGTTTCCCCAGGGGAATGAGCGGGAGCTCCTACAATGAGCAGTTCTTC	CASSFPRGMSGSSYNEQFF
NA	many	TRBV12-3/TRBV12-4	TRBJ2-7	TGTGCCAGCAGTTTCCTGGCCTACGAGCAGTACTTC	CASSFLAYEQYF
TRBD2	many	TRBV28	TRBJ2-7	TGTGCCAGCAGTTTTGATGGCGGGAGGGCCTATCGGTACTTC	CASSFDGGRAYRYF
NA	NA	TRBV7-2	TRBJ1-5	TGTGCCAGCAGCCCCGGCGGGACACGGAATCAGCCCCAGCATTTT	CASSPGGTRNQPQHF
NA	NA	TRBV6-2/TRBV6-3	TRBJ2-5	TGTGCCAGCAGTTATACGGGGTACCAAGAGACCCAGTACTTC	CASSYTGYQETQYF
NA	NA	TRBV18	TRBJ2-7	TGTGCCAGCTCACCACGGTTCGACTCCTACGAGCAGTACTTC	CASSPRFDSYEQYF
TRBD2	few	TRBV7-9	TRBJ2-2	TGTGCCAGCAGCTTAGAGGGACTATGGACCGGGGAGCTGTTTTTT	CASSLEGLWTGELFF
NA	NA	TRBV20-1	TRBJ1-2	TGCAGTGGGCCTCGCCGACAGGAATCCGGACCCTATGGCTACACCTTC	CSGPRRQESGPYGYTF
NA	once	TRBV21-1	TRBJ2-2	TGTGCCAGCGGCAAAATGACCGTAGAAGCCACCGGGGAGCTGTTTTTT	CASGKMTVEATGELFF
NA	NA	TRBV4-1	TRBJ2-3	TGCGCCAGCAGCCAAGAGCCGCGACCGACAGATACGCAGTATTTT	CASSQEPRPTDTQYF
TRBD1	NA	TRBV11-2	TRBJ2-1	TGTGCCAGCAGCTTCAACCGGGACAGCAACTACAATGAGCAGTTCTTC	CASSFNRDSNYNEQFF
TRBD2	few	TRBV4-1	TRBJ2-7	TGCGCCAGCAGCGTTCTGGGGACTAAAGACGAGCAGTACTTC	CASSVLGTKDEQYF
NA	NA	TRBV12-3/TRBV12-4	TRBJ1-5	TGTGCCAGCAGTTTCGGAGAGGATCAGCCCCAGCATTTT	CASSFGEDQPQHF
NA	NA	TRBV9	TRBJ2-7	TGTGCCAGCAGCGTAGGTGGATCTCCCTACGAGCAGTACTTC	CASSVGGSPYEQYF
TRBD1	NA	TRBV28	TRBJ1-4	TGTGCCAGCAGTTCCTCCGGGACAGATGAAAAACTGTTTTTT	CASSSSGTDEKLFF
NA	many	TRBV5-1	TRBJ1-6	TGCGCCAGCAGCTTGGACCGCTTACTAACCCTCCACTTT	CASSLDRLLTLHF
TRBD2	NA	TRBV4-3	TRBJ2-7	TGCGCCAGCAGCCCCCGACTAGCGGAGCCCTACGAGCAGTACTTC	CASSPRLAEPYEQYF
NA	many	TRBV5-1	TRBJ2-1	TGCGCCAGCAGTATCCGACCCGGACAGAACTACAATGAGCAGTTCTTC	CASSIRPGQNYNEQFF
TRBD2	NA	TRBV5-1	TRBJ2-1	TGCGCCAGCAGCTTGGATTGGGGGGGGTCCTACAATGAGCAGTTCTTC	CASSLDWGGSYNEQFF
TRBD2	NA	TRBV19	TRBJ2-1	TGTGCCAGTAGTATCGGGACTAGCGGGACAAACAATGAGCAGTTCTTC	CASSIGTSGTNNEQFF
TRBD2	many	TRBV9	TRBJ2-1	TGTGCCAGCAGCGTCTTGACTAGCGGGGGGGCAGCTGAGCAGTTCTTC	CASSVLTSGGAAEQFF
NA	NA	TRBV15	TRBJ2-5	TGTGCCACCAGCCCTCCCCGGGGGCAACAAGAGACCCAGTACTTC	CATSPPRGQQETQYF
TRBD1	NA	TRBV7-9	TRBJ1-1	TGTGCCAGCAGCAACCCAGGGGGCACTGAAGCTTTCTTT	CASSNPGGTEAFF
NA	NA	TRBV5-6	TRBJ2-5	TGTGCCAGCGGCGGGCGTCTCGGGGAGACCCAGTACTTC	CASGGRLGETQYF
TRBD2	many	TRBV29-1	TRBJ2-1	TGCAGCGTTGAAGCTCCAGGACTAGCTAGATACAATGAGCAGTTCTTC	CSVEAPGLARYNEQFF
NA	many	TRBV12-3/TRBV12-4	TRBJ2-2	TGTGCCAGCAGGCTGGCCGGGGAGCTGTTTTTT	CASRLAGELFF
TRBD2	NA	TRBV19	TRBJ2-1	TGTGCCAGTAGTATGGGGGGGGGAGCCCTCGCCTACAATGAGCAGTTCTTC	CASSMGGGALAYNEQFF
NA	NA	TRBV20-1	TRBJ1-5	TGCAGTGCTAGAGTGACAGGAGTATTTCTTCAGCCCCAGCATTTT	CSARVTGVFLQPQHF
TRBD1	few	TRBV27	TRBJ1-4	TGTGCCAGCAGTTTGGACAGGGATAATGAAAAACTGTTTTTT	CASSLDRDNEKLFF
NA	few	TRBV20-1	TRBJ2-1	TGCAGTGGGGATAGGGACTCCGACAATGAGCAGTTCTTC	CSGDRDSDNEQFF
NA	many	TRBV7-9	TRBJ1-3	TGTGCCAGCAGCTTAGATATCTCTGGAAACACCATATATTTT	CASSLDISGNTIYF
TRBD2	few	TRBV6-2/TRBV6-3	TRBJ2-3	TGTGCCAGCAGTTACTCGGCGGGAGGACGACCAGATACGCAGTATTTT	CASSYSAGGRPDTQYF
TRBD2	few	TRBV29-1	TRBJ2-3	TGCAGCGTCCGGGGGGGACATGGCCCAGATACGCAGTATTTT	CSVRGGHGPDTQYF
NA	NA	TRBV6-1	TRBJ2-5	TGTGCCAGCAGTGTAGACGGGACCGCTCCGCAAGAGACCCAGTACTTC	CASSVDGTAPQETQYF
NA	NA	TRBV24-1	TRBJ2-2	TGTGCCACCAGTCCAGGGCGCACCGGGGAGCTGTTTTTT	CATSPGRTGELFF
TRBD2	many	TRBV29-1	TRBJ2-1	TGCAGCGTGGGGACTAGCAATGAGCAGTTCTTC	CSVGTSNEQFF
TRBD2	NA	TRBV2	TRBJ2-5	TGTGCCAGCAGTGAATATGGTAGCGGGATTCGGGAGACCCAGTACTTC	CASSEYGSGIRETQYF
TRBD2	many	TRBV20-1	TRBJ2-1	TGCAGTGCTACCCCGACTAGCGGGAGGGCCCACAATGAGCAGTTCTTC	CSATPTSGRAHNEQFF
NA	many	TRBV20-1	TRBJ1-1	TGCAGTGCGCAGCAAAGGGAAATTAGGACTGAAGCTTTCTTT	CSAQQREIRTEAFF
NA	few	TRBV7-9	TRBJ2-2	TGTGCCAGCACCAAAGTCCGGGATATTACCGGGGAGCTGTTTTTT	CASTKVRDITGELFF
NA	few	TRBV3-1	TRBJ2-1	TGTGCCAGCAGCCAAGGCGAGGGGAATGAGCAGTTCTTC	CASSQGEGNEQFF
NA	few	TRBV7-2	TRBJ2-7	TGTGCCAGCAGCTTAGAGTCACAGTTCGAGCAGTACTTC	CASSLESQFEQYF
NA	few	TRBV12-3/TRBV12-4	TRBJ2-1	TGTGCCAGCAGTTTAGCCCCCCTCCCTTCCTACAATGAGCAGTTCTTC	CASSLAPLPSYNEQFF
NA	few	TRBV4-2	TRBJ2-7	TGTGCCAGCAGCCAAGAGCGGGTAGGAAACGAGCAGTACTTC	CASSQERVGNEQYF
NA	few	TRBV20-1	TRBJ1-1	TGCAGTGCTAGAGATCCCGGGGTTCACACTGAAGCTTTCTTT	CSARDPGVHTEAFF
NA	NA	TRBV28	TRBJ2-7	TGTGCCAGCAGTTATTTAGTAGTTATCGGGGTTTTTTCCTACGAGCAGTACTTC	CASSYLVVIGVFSYEQYF
TRBD1	NA	TRBV3-1	TRBJ1-1	TGTGCCAGCAGCTATGACCCCAGGGGGTGGACTGAAGCTTTCTTT	CASSYDPRGWTEAFF
NA	NA	TRBV6-1	TRBJ2-5	TGTGCCAGCACCTCCCATGGGAATCAAGAGACCCAGTACTTC	CASTSHGNQETQYF
NA	few	TRBV12-3/TRBV12-4	TRBJ1-4	TGTGCCAGCAGTTTAGTTGGGCAGGGTGGAAAACTGTTTTTT	CASSLVGQGGKLFF